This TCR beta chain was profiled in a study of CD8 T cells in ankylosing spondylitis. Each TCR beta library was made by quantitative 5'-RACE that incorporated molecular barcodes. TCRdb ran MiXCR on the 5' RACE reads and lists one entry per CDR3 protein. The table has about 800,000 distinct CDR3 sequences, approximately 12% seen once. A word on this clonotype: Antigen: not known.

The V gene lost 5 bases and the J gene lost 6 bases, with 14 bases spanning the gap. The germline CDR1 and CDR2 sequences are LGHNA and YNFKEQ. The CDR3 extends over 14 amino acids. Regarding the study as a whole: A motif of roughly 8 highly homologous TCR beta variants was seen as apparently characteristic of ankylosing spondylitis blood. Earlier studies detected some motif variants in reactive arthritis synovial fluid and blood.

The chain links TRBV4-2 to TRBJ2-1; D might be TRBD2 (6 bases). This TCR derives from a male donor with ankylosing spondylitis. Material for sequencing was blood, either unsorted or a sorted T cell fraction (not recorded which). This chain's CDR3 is CASSSRGGTNEQFF. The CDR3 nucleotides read TGTGCCAGCAGCTCCCGGGGAGGAACCAATGAGCAGTTCTTC.